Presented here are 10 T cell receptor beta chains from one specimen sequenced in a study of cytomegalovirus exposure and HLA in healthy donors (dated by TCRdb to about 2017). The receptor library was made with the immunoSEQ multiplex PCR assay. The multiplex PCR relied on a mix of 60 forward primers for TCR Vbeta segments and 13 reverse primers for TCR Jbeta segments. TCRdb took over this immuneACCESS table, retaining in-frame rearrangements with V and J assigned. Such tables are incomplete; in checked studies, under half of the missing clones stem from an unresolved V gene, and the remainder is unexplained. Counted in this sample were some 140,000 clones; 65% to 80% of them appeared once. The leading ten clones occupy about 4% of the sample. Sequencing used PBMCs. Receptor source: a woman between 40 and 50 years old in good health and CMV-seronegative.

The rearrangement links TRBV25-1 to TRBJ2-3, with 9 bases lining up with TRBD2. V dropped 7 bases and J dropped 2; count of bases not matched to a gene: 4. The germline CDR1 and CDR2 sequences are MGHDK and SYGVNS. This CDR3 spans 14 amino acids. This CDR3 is CASTSGGPTDTQYF. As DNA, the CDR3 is TGTGCCAGCACCAGCGGGGGGCCCACAGATACGCAGTATTTT.

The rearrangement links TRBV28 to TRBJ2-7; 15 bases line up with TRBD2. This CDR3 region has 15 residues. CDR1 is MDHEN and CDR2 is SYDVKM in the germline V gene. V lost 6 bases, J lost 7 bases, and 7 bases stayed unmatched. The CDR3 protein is CASRLMGTSGGEQYF. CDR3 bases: TGTGCCAGCAGGCTTATGGGGACTAGCGGGGGGGAGCAGTACTTC.

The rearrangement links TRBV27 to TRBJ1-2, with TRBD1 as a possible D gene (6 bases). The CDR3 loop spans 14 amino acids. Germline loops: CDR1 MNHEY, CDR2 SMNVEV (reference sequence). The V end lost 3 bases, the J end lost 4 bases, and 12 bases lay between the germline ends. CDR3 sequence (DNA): TGTGCCAGCAGTTTTAACAGGGATAGCTATGGCTACACCTTC. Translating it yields CASSFNRDSYGYTF.

CDR3 amino acids: CASSTRVYNEQFF. For the CDR3, the DNA is TGTGCCAGCAGCACGCGAGTATACAATGAGCAGTTCTTC. The chain couples TRBV6-5 to TRBJ2-1; D gene ambiguous. From germline, CDR1 is MNHEY and CDR2 SVGAGI. Trimming removed 6 bases from V and 4 bases from J, with 10 bases in between. There are 13 residues in the CDR3.

CDR3 loop: CASSKGQGANYGYTF. The CDR3 bases are TGTGCCAGCAGCAAAGGACAGGGGGCTAACTATGGCTACACCTTC. J is TRBJ1-2 and V is TRBV7-9; 10 bases agree with TRBD1. The germline CDR1 and CDR2 sequences are SEHNR and FQNEAQ (reference sequence). The V and J ends lost 5 bases and 0 bases, in that order; junction bases with no gene match: 3. This CDR3 comprises 15 residues.

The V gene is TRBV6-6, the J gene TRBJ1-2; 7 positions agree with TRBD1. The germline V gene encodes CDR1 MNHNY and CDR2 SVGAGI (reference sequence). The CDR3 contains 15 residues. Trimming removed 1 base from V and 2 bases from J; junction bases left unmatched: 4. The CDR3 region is CASSYWDSRNYGYTF. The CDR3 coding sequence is TGTGCCAGCAGTTACTGGGACAGCCGAAACTATGGCTACACCTTC.

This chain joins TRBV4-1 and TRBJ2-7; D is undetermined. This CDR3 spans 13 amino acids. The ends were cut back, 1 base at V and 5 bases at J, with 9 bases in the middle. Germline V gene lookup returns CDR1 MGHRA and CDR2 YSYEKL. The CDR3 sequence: CASSQVGSHEQYF. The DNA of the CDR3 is TGCGCCAGCAGCCAAGTGGGCAGCCACGAGCAGTACTTC.

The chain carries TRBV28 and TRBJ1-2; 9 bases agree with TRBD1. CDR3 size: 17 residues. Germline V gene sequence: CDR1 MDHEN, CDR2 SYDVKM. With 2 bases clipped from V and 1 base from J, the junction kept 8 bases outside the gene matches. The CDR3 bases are TGTGCCAGCAGTTTACGGACAGGGGTTTGGGGTAACTATGGCTACACCTTC. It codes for CASSLRTGVWGNYGYTF.

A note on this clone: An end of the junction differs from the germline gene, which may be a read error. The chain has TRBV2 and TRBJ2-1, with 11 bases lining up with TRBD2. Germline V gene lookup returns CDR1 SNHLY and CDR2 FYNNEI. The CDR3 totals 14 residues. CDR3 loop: CAGRPSGGYNEQFF. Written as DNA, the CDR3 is TGTGCCGGCAGGCCTAGCGGGGGGTACAATGAGCAGTTCTTC.

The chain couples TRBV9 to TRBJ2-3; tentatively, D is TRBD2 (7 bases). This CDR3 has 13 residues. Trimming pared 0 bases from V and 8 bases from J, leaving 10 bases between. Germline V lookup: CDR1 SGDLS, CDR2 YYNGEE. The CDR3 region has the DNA TGTGCCAGCAGCGTAGAAAGGGGGGGTACGCAGTATTTT. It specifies CASSVERGGTQYF.